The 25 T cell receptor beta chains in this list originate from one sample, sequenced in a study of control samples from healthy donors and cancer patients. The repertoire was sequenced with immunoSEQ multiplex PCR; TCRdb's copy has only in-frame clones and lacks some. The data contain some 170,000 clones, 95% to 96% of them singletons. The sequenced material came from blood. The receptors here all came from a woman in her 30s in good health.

CDR3 DNA: TGTGCCAGCAGCTTAATACTAAACAATGAGCAGTTCTTC. Protein sequence: CASSLILNNEQFF. The chain has TRBV7-3 and TRBJ2-1, with D unresolved. The CDR3 has 13 residues. The germline V and J ends were trimmed by 1 base and 5 bases, with 6 bases remaining between them. From germline, CDR1 is SGHTA and CDR2 FQGTGA.

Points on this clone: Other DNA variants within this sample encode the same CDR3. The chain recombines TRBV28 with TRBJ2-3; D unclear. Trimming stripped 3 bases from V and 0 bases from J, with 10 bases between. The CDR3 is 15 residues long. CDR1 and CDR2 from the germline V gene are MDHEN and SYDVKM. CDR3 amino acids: CASSLTISSTDTQYF. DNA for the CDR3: TGTGCCAGCAGTTTGACAATTTCTAGCACAGATACGCAGTATTTT.

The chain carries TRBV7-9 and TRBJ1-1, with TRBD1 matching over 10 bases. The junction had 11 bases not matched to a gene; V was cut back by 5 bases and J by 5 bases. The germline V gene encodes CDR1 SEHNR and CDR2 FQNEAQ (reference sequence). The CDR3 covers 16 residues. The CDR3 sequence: CASSPTEGQGKTEAFF. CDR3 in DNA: TGTGCCAGCAGCCCGACGGAGGGACAGGGGAAGACTGAAGCTTTCTTT.

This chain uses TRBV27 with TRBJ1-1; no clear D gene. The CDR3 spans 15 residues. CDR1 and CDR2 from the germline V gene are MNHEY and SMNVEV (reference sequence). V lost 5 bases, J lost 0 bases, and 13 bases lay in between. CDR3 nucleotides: TGTGCCAGCAGTCCCGGAATTTCCATGAACACTGAAGCTTTCTTT. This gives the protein CASSPGISMNTEAFF.

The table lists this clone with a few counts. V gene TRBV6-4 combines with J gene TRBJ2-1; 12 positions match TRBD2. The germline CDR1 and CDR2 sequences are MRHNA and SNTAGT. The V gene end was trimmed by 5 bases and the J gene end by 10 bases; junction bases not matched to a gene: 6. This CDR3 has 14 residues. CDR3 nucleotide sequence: TGTGCCAGCAGTCGACTAGCGGGAGTTGGGGAGCAGTTCTTC. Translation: CASSRLAGVGEQFF.

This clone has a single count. In DNA form, the CDR3 reads TGCGCCAGCAGTGACTGGCAGGCGAACTCCTACGAGCAGTACTTC. Translating it yields CASSDWQANSYEQYF. V usage is TRBV10-2 and J usage is TRBJ2-7; D unresolved. Trimming removed 3 bases at V and 0 bases at J, with 12 bases between. The CDR3 extends over 15 amino acids. The germline V gene has CDR1 WSHSY and CDR2 SAAADI.

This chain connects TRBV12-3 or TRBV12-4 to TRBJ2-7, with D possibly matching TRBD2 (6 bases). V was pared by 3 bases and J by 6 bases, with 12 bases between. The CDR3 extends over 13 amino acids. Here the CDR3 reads CASSLSLAFEQYF. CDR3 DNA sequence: TGTGCCAGCAGTTTGTCACTAGCTTTCGAGCAGTACTTC.

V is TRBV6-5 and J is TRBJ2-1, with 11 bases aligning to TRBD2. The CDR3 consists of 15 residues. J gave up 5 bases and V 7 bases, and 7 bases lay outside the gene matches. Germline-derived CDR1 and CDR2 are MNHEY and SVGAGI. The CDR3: CASTIAGGPNNEQFF. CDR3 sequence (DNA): TGTGCCAGCACCATAGCGGGAGGGCCGAACAATGAGCAGTTCTTC.

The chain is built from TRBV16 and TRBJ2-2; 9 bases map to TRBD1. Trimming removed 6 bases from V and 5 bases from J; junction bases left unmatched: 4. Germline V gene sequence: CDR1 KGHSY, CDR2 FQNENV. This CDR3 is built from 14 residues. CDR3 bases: TGTGCCAGCAGTGTTGGACAGGGGACCGGGGAGCTGTTTTTT. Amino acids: CASSVGQGTGELFF.

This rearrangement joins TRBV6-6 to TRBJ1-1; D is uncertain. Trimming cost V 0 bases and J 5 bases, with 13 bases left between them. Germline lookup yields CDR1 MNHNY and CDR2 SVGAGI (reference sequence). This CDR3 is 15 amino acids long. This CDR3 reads CASSYSLTPGTEAFF. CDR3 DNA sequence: TGTGCCAGCAGTTACTCGTTGACACCGGGGACTGAAGCTTTCTTT.

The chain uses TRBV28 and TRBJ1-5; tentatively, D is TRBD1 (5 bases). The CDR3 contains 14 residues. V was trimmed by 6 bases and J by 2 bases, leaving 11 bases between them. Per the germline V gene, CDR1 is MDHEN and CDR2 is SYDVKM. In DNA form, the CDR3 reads TGTGCCAGCAGGGGGGAGGTGGGCAATCAGCCCCAGCATTTT. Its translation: CASRGEVGNQPQHF. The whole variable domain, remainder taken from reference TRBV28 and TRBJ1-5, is DVKVTQSSRYLVKRTGEKVFLECVQDMDHENMFWYRQDPGLGLRLIYFSYDVKMKEKGDIPEGYSVSREKKERFSLILESASTNQTSMYLCASRGEVGNQPQHFGDGTRLSIL.

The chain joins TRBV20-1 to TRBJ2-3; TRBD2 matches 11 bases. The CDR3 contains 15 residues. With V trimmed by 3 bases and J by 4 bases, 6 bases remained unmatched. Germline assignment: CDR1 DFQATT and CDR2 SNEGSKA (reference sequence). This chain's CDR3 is CSASALAGGPDTQYF. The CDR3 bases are TGCAGTGCTAGTGCGCTAGCGGGGGGCCCAGATACGCAGTATTTT.

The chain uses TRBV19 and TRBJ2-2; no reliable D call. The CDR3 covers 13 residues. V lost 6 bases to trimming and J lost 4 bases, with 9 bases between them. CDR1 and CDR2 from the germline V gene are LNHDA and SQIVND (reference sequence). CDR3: CASSPQGTGELFF. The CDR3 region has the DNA TGTGCCAGTAGCCCACAAGGCACCGGGGAGCTGTTTTTT.

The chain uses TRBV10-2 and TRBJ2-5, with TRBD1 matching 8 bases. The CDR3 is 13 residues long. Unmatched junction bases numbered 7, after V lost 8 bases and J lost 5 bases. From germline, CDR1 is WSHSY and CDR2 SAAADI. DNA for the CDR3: TGCGCCAGCGGGGGACAGGACAGCGAGACCCAGTACTTC. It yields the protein CASGGQDSETQYF.

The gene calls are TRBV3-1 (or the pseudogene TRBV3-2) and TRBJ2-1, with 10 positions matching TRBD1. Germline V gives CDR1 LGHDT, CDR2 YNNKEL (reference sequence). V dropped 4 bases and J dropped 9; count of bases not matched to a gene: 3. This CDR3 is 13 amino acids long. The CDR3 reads CASSRTGGVEQFF. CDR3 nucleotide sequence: TGTGCCAGCAGCCGGACAGGGGGAGTTGAGCAGTTCTTC.

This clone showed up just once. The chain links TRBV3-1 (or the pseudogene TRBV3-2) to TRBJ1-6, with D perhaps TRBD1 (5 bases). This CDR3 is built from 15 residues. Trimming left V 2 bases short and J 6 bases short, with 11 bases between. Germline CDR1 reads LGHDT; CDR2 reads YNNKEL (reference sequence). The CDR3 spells CASSQQPGGNSPLHF. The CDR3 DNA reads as TGTGCCAGCAGCCAACAACCCGGGGGTAATTCACCCCTCCACTTT.

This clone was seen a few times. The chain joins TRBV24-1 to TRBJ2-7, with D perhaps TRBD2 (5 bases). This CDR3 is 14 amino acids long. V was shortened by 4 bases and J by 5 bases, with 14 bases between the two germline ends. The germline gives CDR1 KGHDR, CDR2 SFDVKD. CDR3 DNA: TGTGCCACCAGTGACCCCGGACTGGAGCACGAGCAGTACTTC. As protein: CATSDPGLEHEQYF.

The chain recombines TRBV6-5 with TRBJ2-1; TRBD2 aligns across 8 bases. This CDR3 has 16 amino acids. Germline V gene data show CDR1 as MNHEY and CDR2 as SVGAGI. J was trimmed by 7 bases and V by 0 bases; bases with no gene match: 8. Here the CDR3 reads CASSYSRGGGVNEQFF. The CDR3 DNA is TGTGCCAGCAGTTACTCACGGGGGGGCGGAGTGAATGAGCAGTTCTTC.

The CDR3 DNA reads as TGTGCCAGCACCCGACTAGCGGGACCCTCTGGGGCCAACGTCCTGACTTTC. Residues: CASTRLAGPSGANVLTF. V usage is TRBV11-2 and J usage is TRBJ2-6; 11 bases match TRBD2. Per germline, CDR1 SGHAT and CDR2 FQNNGV. The CDR3 loop spans 17 amino acids. J was trimmed by 0 bases and V by 7 bases; bases with no gene match: 5. The entire variable domain, with the rest obtained from reference TRBV11-2 and TRBJ2-6, is as follows: EAGVAQSPRYKIIEKRQSVAFWCNPISGHATLYWYQQILGQGPKLLIQFQNNGVVDDSQLPKDRFSAERLKGVDSTLKIQPAKLEDSAVYLCASTRLAGPSGANVLTFGAGSRLTVL.

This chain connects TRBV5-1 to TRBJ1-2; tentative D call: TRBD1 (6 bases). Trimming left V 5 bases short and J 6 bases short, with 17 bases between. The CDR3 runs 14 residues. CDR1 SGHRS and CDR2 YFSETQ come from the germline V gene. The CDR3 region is CASRHWAAGDGYTF. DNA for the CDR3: TGCGCCAGCAGACATTGGGCGGCAGGGGATGGCTACACCTTC.

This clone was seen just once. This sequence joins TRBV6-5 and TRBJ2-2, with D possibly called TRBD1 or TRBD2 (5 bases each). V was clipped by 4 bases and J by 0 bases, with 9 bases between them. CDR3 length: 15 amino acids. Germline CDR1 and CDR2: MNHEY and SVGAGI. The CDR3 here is CASSSGTANTGELFF. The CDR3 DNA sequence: TGTGCCAGCAGTTCCGGGACGGCGAACACCGGGGAGCTGTTTTTT.

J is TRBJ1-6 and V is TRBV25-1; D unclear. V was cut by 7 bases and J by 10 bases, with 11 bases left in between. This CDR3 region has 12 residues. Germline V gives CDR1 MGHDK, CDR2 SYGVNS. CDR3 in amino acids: CASNTKVSPLHF. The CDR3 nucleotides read TGTGCCAGCAATACGAAGGTCTCACCCCTCCACTTT. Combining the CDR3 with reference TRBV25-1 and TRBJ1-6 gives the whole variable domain EADIYQTPRYLVIGTGKKITLECSQTMGHDKMYWYQQDPGMELHLIHYSYGVNSTEKGDLSSESTVSRIRTEHFPLTLESARPSHTSQYLCASNTKVSPLHFGNGTRLTVT.

The CDR3 loop reads CASSTGQAVGTEAFF. CDR3 nucleotides: TGCGCCAGCAGCACCGGACAGGCGGTAGGCACTGAAGCTTTCTTT. The chain links TRBV5-1 to TRBJ1-1; 7 bases are shared with TRBD1. V dropped 4 bases and J dropped 4; count of bases not matched to a gene: 10. The CDR3 totals 15 residues. Germline V gene sequence: CDR1 SGHRS, CDR2 YFSETQ.

DNA of the CDR3: TGTGCCAGCAGCTTAGGGTTCCCCTCCCAAGAGACCCAGTACTTC. This codes for CASSLGFPSQETQYF. V usage is TRBV11-2 and J usage is TRBJ2-5; no clear D. There are 15 residues in the CDR3. Germline V gene sequence: CDR1 SGHAT, CDR2 FQNNGV. Trimming took 1 base from V and 1 from J, leaving 10 bases between them.

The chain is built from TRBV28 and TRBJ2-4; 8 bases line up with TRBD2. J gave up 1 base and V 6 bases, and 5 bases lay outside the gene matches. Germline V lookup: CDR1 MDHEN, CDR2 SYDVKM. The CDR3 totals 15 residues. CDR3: CASRSGGPAKNIQYF. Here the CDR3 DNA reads TGTGCCAGCAGATCGGGGGGGCCGGCCAAAAACATTCAGTACTTC.